A single sample gave rise to the 21 T cell receptor beta chains below, sequenced in a study of T cell repertoires in cytomegalovirus infection. Antigen specificity for these receptors is unknown. TCRdb called the reads again in MiXCR, with one record for every CDR3 protein. The table lists 550,000 to 700,000 distinct CDR3 sequences, roughly 42% of them singletons. The starting material was cultured PBMCs, obtained from culture after CMV antigen stimulation. The receptor set was obtained from a human donor in good health (CMV status not recorded). Some clones in this sample may be carry-over from other donors' samples.

The chain combines TRBV19 with TRBJ1-1; D gene unclear. Trimming stripped 5 bases from V and 5 bases from J, with 18 bases between. The CDR3 is 15 residues long. Per germline, CDR1 LNHDA and CDR2 SQIVND (reference sequence). The CDR3 is CASSHLWEVRTEAFF. The CDR3 DNA reads TGTGCCAGTAGTCACCTTTGGGAAGTAAGAACTGAAGCTTTCTTT.

This chain connects TRBV2 to TRBJ2-1; tentatively, D is TRBD1 (6 bases). CDR1 is SNHLY and CDR2 is FYNNEI in the germline V gene. The CDR3 runs 15 residues. Trimming left V 6 bases short and J 4 bases short, with 16 bases between. The CDR3 DNA follows: TGTGCCAGCAGGCGAACAGGGTTGGCATACAATGAGCAGTTCTTC. Protein: CASRRTGLAYNEQFF.

This chain links TRBV12-3 or TRBV12-4 with TRBJ2-5, with 11 bases lining up with TRBD2. The CDR3 sequence is 15 residues long. V was clipped by 8 bases and J by 5 bases; unmatched bases: 10. The CDR3 region has the DNA TGTGCCAGCCGTTGGGGGACTAGCGGTACGGAGACCCAGTACTTC. Its protein product is CASRWGTSGTETQYF.

This clonotype occurred a few times. The chain employs TRBV28 and TRBJ1-2, with 10 bases fitting TRBD1. From germline, CDR1 is MDHEN and CDR2 SYDVKM. The CDR3 spans 18 residues. J lost 4 bases, V lost 5 bases, and 16 bases had no gene match. CDR3 sequence reads: CASSPPGTGDPVGYGYTF. The DNA for the CDR3 is TGTGCCAGCAGTCCCCCCGGGACAGGGGACCCCGTCGGCTATGGCTACACCTTC.

This clonotype was observed many times. The chain is built from TRBV7-2 and TRBJ1-3; D is ambiguous. The V and J ends lost 5 bases and 3 bases respectively, with 8 bases between them. This CDR3 is 13 amino acids long. The V gene's germline CDR1 is SGHTA and CDR2 FQGNSA. The CDR3 spells CASSRGFGNTIYF. The DNA of the CDR3 is TGTGCCAGCAGCCGGGGATTTGGAAACACCATATATTTT.

This clonotype was picked up a small number of times. V and J are TRBV19 and TRBJ2-3; D is unclear. Per the germline V gene, CDR1 is LNHDA and CDR2 is SQIVND (reference sequence). This CDR3 comprises 14 residues. Trimming shortened V by 3 bases and J by 0 bases, and 7 bases separated the two germline ends. CDR3 protein: CASSIVSSTDTQYF. In nucleotides, the CDR3 is TGTGCCAGTAGTATTGTTAGCAGCACAGATACGCAGTATTTT.

A few counts support this clonotype. V usage is TRBV28 and J usage is TRBJ2-1; 7 bases are shared with TRBD2. The CDR3 length is 16 residues. Germline V gene lookup returns CDR1 MDHEN and CDR2 SYDVKM. V gave up 6 bases and J gave up 2 bases; unmatched junction bases: 10. CDR3 amino acids: CASSSAVAGAYNEQFF. The CDR3 region has the DNA TGTGCCAGCAGCTCGGCGGTTGCGGGAGCCTACAATGAGCAGTTCTTC.

This sequence joins TRBV12-5 and TRBJ1-5, with D possibly matching TRBD1 (5 bases). V lost 1 base and J lost 2, with 21 bases in between. Germline V lookup: CDR1 LGHNT, CDR2 FRNRAP. This CDR3 is 19 amino acids long. The CDR3: CASGLEGVMRVFGNQPQHF. The CDR3 DNA is TGTGCTAGTGGTTTGGAAGGGGTGATGAGGGTTTTCGGCAATCAGCCCCAGCATTTT.

This clonotype was recorded a few times. The CDR3 sequence: CASSLQAGGYSPLHF. The CDR3 DNA reads as TGTGCCAGCAGCTTACAAGCAGGCGGATATTCACCCCTCCACTTT. This sequence joins TRBV7-2 and TRBJ1-6; unclear D gene. Between the trimmed V and J ends, which lost 2 bases and 8 bases, there was a span of 13 bases. This CDR3 contains 15 residues. Germline-derived CDR1 and CDR2 are SGHTA and FQGNSA.

V is TRBV20-1 and J is TRBJ2-3; D unresolved. V lost 6 bases to trimming and J lost 3 bases, with 13 bases between them. The CDR3 spans 13 residues. Germline V lookup: CDR1 DFQATT, CDR2 SNEGSKA (reference sequence). CDR3 in DNA: TGCAGTGCCCCCCCAGGAGCGACAGATACGCAGTATTTT. Translation: CSAPPGATDTQYF.

The CDR3 region is CASSLRGGGEQYF. The CDR3 DNA sequence: TGTGCCAGCAGTCTAAGGGGGGGCGGCGAGCAGTACTTC. The chain links TRBV6-5 to TRBJ2-7, with D tentatively TRBD2 (7 bases). This CDR3 has 13 residues. Germline CDR1 MNHEY, CDR2 SVGAGI. Trimming removed 5 bases from V and 6 bases from J, with 14 bases in between.

In this sample, this clonotype turned up a few times. CDR3 nucleotides: TGTGCCAGCAGTTCCCGGAGCACTGAAGCTTTCTTT. It yields the protein CASSSRSTEAFF. V usage is TRBV12-3 or TRBV12-4 and J usage is TRBJ1-1; D gene unclear. V gave up 4 bases and J gave up 4 bases, with 7 bases separating them. This CDR3 is built from 12 residues.

This chain uses TRBV11-1 with TRBJ2-3; D not certain. Trimming cost V 5 bases and J 5 bases, with 8 bases left between them. Germline loops: CDR1 SGHAT, CDR2 FQDESV (reference sequence). This CDR3 is 12 amino acids long. The CDR3 coding sequence is TGTGCCAGCAGCCTCGTAATAGATACGCAGTATTTT. This codes for CASSLVIDTQYF. The whole variable domain, filled in from reference TRBV11-1 and TRBJ2-3, reads EAEVAQSPRYKITEKSQAVAFWCDPISGHATLYWYRQILGQGPELLVQFQDESVVDDSQLPKDRFSAERLKGVDSTLKIQPAELGDSAMYLCASSLVIDTQYFGPGTRLTVL.

This clonotype was seen only a few times. The chain has TRBV7-6 and TRBJ1-6; no definite D call. Trimming cost V 4 bases and J 8 bases, with 18 bases left between them. CDR1 is SGHVS, CDR2 FNYEAQ, per germline. CDR3 length: 16 amino acids. CDR3 in DNA: TGTGCCAGCAGCTCCCGCAAAGATCCCACGGATTCACCCCTCCACTTT. Protein product: CASSSRKDPTDSPLHF.

The chain combines TRBV7-2 with TRBJ1-2; D uncertain. Germline V gene sequence: CDR1 SGHTA, CDR2 FQGNSA. Trimming cost V 2 bases and J 0 bases, with 10 bases left between them. The CDR3 runs 15 residues. The CDR3 is CASSLSVQPNYGYTF. CDR3 DNA: TGTGCCAGCAGCTTAAGTGTACAGCCTAACTATGGCTACACCTTC.

This clonotype turned up a few times. The gene calls are TRBV7-2 and TRBJ2-7; D not certain. Deletions cut 4 bases from V and 0 bases from J, with 10 bases between. CDR1 and CDR2 (germline): SGHTA, FQGNSA. The CDR3 runs 14 residues. The CDR3 loop reads CASSWTASSYEQYF. In nucleotides, the CDR3 is TGTGCCAGCAGCTGGACCGCTAGCTCCTACGAGCAGTACTTC. Full variable domain (missing parts from reference TRBV7-2 and TRBJ2-7): GAGVSQSPSNKVTEKGKDVELRCDPISGHTALYWYRQSLGQGLEFLIYFQGNSAPDKSGLPSDRFSAERTGGSVSTLTIQRTQQEDSAVYLCASSWTASSYEQYFGPGTRLTVT.

This clonotype was seen more than once but under ten times. CDR3 DNA sequence: TGTGCCAGCAGCTCCGACAGGGGTCGCCGGGGTGAAAAACTGTTTTTT. It is translated as CASSSDRGRRGEKLFF. V is TRBV7-9 and J is TRBJ1-4; 8 bases map to TRBD1. Germline V gene data show CDR1 as SEHNR and CDR2 as FQNEAQ (reference sequence). Trimming removed 4 bases from V and 7 bases from J; junction bases left unmatched: 11. The length of the CDR3 is 16 residues.

This clonotype was observed at least ten times. This sequence joins TRBV7-2 and TRBJ2-3; TRBD2 matches at 7 bases. V was clipped by 0 bases and J by 6 bases; unmatched bases: 3. CDR1 SGHTA and CDR2 FQGNSA come from the germline V gene. This CDR3 is 14 amino acids long. The chain's CDR3 is CASSLAGGSDTQYF. DNA of the CDR3: TGTGCCAGCAGCTTAGCGGGAGGGTCGGATACGCAGTATTTT.

The chain uses TRBV5-4 and TRBJ2-3; weak D call: TRBD1 (5 bases). The CDR3 sequence is 16 residues long. V dropped 0 bases and J dropped 6 bases, with 17 bases sitting between them. Germline CDR1 and CDR2: SGHNT and YYREEE (reference sequence). CDR3: CASSLDVLGARDTQYF. The CDR3 DNA sequence: TGTGCCAGCAGCTTGGACGTTTTAGGGGCAAGGGATACGCAGTATTTT.

The chain is built from TRBV6-1 and TRBJ2-3; D gene uncertain. The germline CDR1 and CDR2 sequences are MNHNS and SASEGT. V was cut by 6 bases and J by 8 bases, with 30 bases left in between. This CDR3 is built from 18 residues. The CDR3 loop is CASRNSAHQREALGTQYF. The CDR3 bases are TGTGCCAGCAGAAACAGCGCGCATCAGAGAGAGGCCCTGGGTACGCAGTATTTT.

The gene calls are TRBV19 and TRBJ2-3, with D uncertain. CDR1 is LNHDA and CDR2 is SQIVND in the germline V gene (reference sequence). The CDR3 covers 14 residues. Trimming removed 7 bases at V and 5 bases at J, with 16 bases between. The CDR3 region is CASKVAIMEDTQYF. The DNA for the CDR3 is TGTGCCAGTAAAGTCGCGATTATGGAAGATACGCAGTATTTT. Together with reference TRBV19 and TRBJ2-3, the CDR3 gives the full variable domain: DGGITQSPKYLFRKEGQNVTLSCEQNLNHDAMYWYRQDPGQGLRLIYYSQIVNDFQKGDIAEGYSVSREKKESFPLTVTSAQKNPTAFYLCASKVAIMEDTQYFGPGTRLTVL.